This TCR beta chain came from a study of T cells after yellow fever vaccination. Study-wide points: Clones that expanded after primary vaccination mostly reappeared after the booster (over 95% CD4, 70% to 90% CD8).

For this clonotype: The antigen remains undetermined.

TCRdb reprocessed the 5' RACE reads with MiXCR, giving one entry per CDR3 protein. The top ten clones hold around an eighth of a sample with approximately 550,000 distinct CDR3 sequences, roughly 21% of them seen once. The sequence was obtained from a young man who received the YFV17D yellow fever vaccine. Here the sequenced sample was PBMCs, taken 15 days after the yellow fever booster vaccination.

CDR3 protein: CSAPILASNEQFF. Here the CDR3 DNA reads TGCAGCGCCCCCATCCTAGCTTCCAATGAGCAGTTCTTC. V usage is TRBV29-1 and J usage is TRBJ2-1, with D possibly TRBD2 on 5 matching bases. Germline CDR1 SQVTM, CDR2 ANQGSEA. CDR3 length: 13 residues. V was trimmed by 7 bases and J by 6 bases, leaving 16 bases between them.